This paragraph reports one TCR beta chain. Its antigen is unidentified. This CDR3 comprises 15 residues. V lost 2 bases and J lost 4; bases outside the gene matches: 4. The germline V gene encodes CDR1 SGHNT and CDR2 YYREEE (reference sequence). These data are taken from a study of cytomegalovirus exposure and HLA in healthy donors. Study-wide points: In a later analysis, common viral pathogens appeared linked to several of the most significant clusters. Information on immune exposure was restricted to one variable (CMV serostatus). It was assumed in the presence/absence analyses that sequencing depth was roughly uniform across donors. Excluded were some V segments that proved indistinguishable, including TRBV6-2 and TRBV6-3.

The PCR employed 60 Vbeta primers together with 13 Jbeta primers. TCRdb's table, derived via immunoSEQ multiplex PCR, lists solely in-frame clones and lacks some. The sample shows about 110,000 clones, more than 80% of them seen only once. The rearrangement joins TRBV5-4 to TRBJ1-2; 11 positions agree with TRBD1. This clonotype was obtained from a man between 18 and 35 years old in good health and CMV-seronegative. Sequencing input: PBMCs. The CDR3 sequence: CASSFRDRGIYGYTF. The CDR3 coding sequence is TGTGCCAGCAGCTTTAGGGACAGGGGGATCTATGGCTACACCTTC.